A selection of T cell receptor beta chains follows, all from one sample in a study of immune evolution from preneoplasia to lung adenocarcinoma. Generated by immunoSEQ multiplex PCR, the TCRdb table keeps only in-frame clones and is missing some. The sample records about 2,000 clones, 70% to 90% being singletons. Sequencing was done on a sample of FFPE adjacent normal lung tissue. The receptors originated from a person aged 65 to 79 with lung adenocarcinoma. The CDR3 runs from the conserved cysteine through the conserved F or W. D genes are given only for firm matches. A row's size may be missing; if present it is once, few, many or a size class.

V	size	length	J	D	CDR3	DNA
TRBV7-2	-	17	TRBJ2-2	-	CASSTNMVTDTTGELFF	TGTGCCAGCAGCACGAATATGGTGACAGATACAACCGGGGAGCTGTTTTTT
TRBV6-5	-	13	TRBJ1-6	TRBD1	CASSGTENSPLHF	TGTGCCAGCAGTGGGACAGAGAATTCACCCCTCCACTTT
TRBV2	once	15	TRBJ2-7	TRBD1	CASRGRTGGSYEQYF	TGTGCCAGCAGAGGAAGGACAGGGGGGAGCTACGAGCAGTACTTC
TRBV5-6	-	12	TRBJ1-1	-	CASSLSGPEAFF	TGTGCCAGCAGCTTGTCCGGTCCTGAAGCTTTCTTT
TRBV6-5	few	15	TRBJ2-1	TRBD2	CASSYSPSGRYEQFF	TGTGCCAGCAGTTACTCTCCTAGCGGGAGGTATGAGCAGTTCTTC
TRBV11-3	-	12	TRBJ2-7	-	CASSLGGVEQYF	TGTGCCAGCAGCCTTGGCGGGGTCGAGCAGTACTTC
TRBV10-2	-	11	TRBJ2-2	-	CASTGGGELFF	TGCGCCAGCACTGGGGGCGGGGAGCTGTTTTTT
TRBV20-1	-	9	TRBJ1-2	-	CSARDGYTF	TGCAGTGCTAGGGATGGCTACACCTTC
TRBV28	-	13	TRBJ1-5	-	CASSLPGVQPQHF	TGTGCCAGCAGTTTGCCGGGGGTCCAGCCCCAGCATTTT
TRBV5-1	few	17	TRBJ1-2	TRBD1	CASSSKTPSGTGDGYTF	TGCGCCAGCAGCTCAAAGACACCGTCCGGGACAGGGGATGGCTACACCTTC
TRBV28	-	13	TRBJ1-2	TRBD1	CASTPGQAYGYTF	TGTGCCAGCACCCCGGGACAGGCTTATGGCTACACCTTC
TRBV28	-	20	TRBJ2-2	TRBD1	CASSPYRDRGFIWYTGELFF	TGTGCCAGCAGTCCATACCGGGACAGGGGATTCATTTGGTACACCGGGGAGCTGTTTTTT
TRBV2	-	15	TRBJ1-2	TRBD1	CASIRDSSLFYGYTF	TGTGCCAGCATAAGGGACAGCTCCTTATTCTATGGCTACACCTTC
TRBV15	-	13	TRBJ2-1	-	CATSRDVGEEQFF	TGTGCCACCAGCAGAGATGTGGGGGAGGAGCAGTTCTTC
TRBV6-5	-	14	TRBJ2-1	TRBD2	CASSLGLEVGEQFF	TGTGCCAGCAGCCTCGGACTAGAAGTGGGTGAGCAGTTCTTC
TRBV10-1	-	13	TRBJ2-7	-	CASSESAAYEQYF	TGCGCCAGCAGTGAGTCGGCTGCCTACGAGCAGTACTTC
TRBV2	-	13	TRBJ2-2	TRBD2	CASQWEGTGELFF	TGTGCCAGCCAATGGGAGGGGACCGGGGAGCTGTTTTTT
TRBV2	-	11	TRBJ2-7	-	CASRAGYEQYF	TGTGCCAGCAGGGCGGGTTACGAGCAGTACTTC
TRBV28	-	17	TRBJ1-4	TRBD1	CASSLGTGLRANEKLFF	TGTGCCAGCAGTCTCGGGACAGGCCTTCGGGCTAATGAAAAACTGTTTTTT
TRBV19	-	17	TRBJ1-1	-	CASRALSGRGMNTEAFF	TGTGCCAGTAGAGCCCTATCAGGGCGGGGTATGAACACTGAAGCTTTCTTT
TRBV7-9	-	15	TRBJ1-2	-	CASSLAQSGAYGYTF	TGTGCCAGCAGCTTAGCGCAATCAGGGGCCTATGGCTACACCTTC
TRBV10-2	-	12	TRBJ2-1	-	CASSENYNEQFF	TGCGCCAGCAGTGAAAATTACAATGAGCAGTTCTTC
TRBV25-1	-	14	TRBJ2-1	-	CASSEFTGTQEQFF	TGTGCCAGCAGTGAGTTCACTGGGACCCAAGAGCAGTTCTTC
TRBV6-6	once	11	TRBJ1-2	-	CASRPQSGYTF	TGTGCCAGCAGACCTCAGAGTGGCTACACCTTC
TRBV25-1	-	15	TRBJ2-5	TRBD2	CASSGRLGGQETQYF	TGTGCCAGCAGTGGTCGACTGGGAGGGCAAGAGACCCAGTACTTC
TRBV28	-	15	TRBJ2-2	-	CASSLSGAPPGELFF	TGTGCCAGCAGTCTATCGGGAGCCCCCCCCGGGGAGCTGTTTTTT
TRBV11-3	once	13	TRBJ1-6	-	CASSTGQNSPLHF	TGTGCCAGCAGCACCGGACAGAATTCACCCCTCCACTTT
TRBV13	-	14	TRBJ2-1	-	CASSKPSSYNEQFF	TGTGCCAGCAGCAAACCAAGCTCCTACAATGAGCAGTTCTTC
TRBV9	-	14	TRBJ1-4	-	CASSVSTGYEKLFF	TGTGCCAGCAGCGTATCAACAGGGTATGAAAAACTGTTTTTT
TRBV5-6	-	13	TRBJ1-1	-	CASSPTGSTEAFF	TGTGCCAGCAGCCCGACGGGCTCCACTGAAGCTTTCTTT
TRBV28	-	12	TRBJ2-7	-	CASSLSPLFQYF	TGTGCCAGCAGTTTATCCCCCTTGTTCCAGTACTTC
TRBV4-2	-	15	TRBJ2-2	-	CASSQDFGNTGELFF	TGTGCCAGCAGCCAAGATTTCGGAAACACCGGGGAGCTGTTTTTT
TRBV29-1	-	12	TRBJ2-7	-	CSVDTASYEQYF	TGCAGCGTTGATACAGCCTCCTACGAGCAGTACTTC
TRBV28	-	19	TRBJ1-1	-	CASSPVFKTGKGLYTEAFF	TGTGCCAGCAGCCCTGTTTTTAAAACGGGTAAGGGGCTCTACACTGAAGCTTTCTTT
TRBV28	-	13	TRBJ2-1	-	CASSPPDANEQFF	TGTGCCAGCAGCCCCCCTGACGCCAATGAGCAGTTCTTC
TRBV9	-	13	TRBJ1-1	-	CASSPKGGAGAFF	TGTGCCAGCAGCCCAAAAGGCGGGGCCGGGGCTTTCTTT